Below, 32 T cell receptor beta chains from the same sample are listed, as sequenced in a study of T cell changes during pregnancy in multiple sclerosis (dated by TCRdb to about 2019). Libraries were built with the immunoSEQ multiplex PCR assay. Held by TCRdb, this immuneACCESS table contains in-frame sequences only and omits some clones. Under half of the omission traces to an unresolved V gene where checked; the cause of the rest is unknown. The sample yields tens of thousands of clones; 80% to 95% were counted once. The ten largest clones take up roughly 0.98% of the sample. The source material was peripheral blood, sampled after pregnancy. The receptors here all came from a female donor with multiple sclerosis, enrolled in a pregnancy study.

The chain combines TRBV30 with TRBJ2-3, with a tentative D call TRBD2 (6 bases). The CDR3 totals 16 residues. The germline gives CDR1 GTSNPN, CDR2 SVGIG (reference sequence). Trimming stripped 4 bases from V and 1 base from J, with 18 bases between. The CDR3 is CAWTWGDGRGTDTQYF. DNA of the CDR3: TGTGCCTGGACCTGGGGAGACGGGAGAGGCACAGATACGCAGTATTTT.

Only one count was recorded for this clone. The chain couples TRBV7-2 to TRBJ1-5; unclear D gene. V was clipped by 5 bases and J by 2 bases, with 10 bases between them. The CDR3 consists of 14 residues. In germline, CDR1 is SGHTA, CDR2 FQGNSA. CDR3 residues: CASSLGVGNQPQHF. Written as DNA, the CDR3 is TGTGCCAGCAGCCTCGGGGTGGGCAATCAGCCCCAGCATTTT.

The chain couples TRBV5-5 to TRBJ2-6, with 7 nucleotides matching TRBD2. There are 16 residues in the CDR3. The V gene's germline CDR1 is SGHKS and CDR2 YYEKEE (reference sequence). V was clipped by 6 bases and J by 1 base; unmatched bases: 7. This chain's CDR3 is CASIPDGGSGANVLTF. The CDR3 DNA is TGTGCCAGCATTCCGGACGGGGGGTCTGGGGCCAACGTCCTGACTTTC.

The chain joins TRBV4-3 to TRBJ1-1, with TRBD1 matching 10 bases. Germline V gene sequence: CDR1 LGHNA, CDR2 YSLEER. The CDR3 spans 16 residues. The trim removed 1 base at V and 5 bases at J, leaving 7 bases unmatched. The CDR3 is CASSQGQGARRTEAFF. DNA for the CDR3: TGCGCCAGCAGCCAAGGACAGGGGGCGCGTAGAACTGAAGCTTTCTTT.

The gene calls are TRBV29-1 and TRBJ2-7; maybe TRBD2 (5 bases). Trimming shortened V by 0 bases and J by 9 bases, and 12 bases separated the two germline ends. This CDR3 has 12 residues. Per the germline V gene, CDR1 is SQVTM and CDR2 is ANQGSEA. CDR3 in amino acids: CSVEDPGSRQYF. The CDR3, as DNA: TGCAGCGTTGAAGATCCGGGGTCGCGGCAGTACTTC.

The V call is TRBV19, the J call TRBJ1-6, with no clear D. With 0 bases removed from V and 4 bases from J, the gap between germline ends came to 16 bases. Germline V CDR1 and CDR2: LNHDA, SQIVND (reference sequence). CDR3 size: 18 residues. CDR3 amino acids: CASSIDRGVRGYNSPLHF. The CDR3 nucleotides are TGTGCCAGTAGTATAGATCGTGGGGTTCGGGGTTATAATTCACCCCTCCACTTT.

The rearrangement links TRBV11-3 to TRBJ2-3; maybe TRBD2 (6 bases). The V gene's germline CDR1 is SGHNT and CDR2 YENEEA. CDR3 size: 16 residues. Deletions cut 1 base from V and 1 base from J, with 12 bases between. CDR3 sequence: CASSLGRRERTDTQYF. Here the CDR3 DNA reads TGTGCCAGCAGCTTAGGTAGGAGGGAGCGCACAGATACGCAGTATTTT.

In nucleotides, the CDR3 is TGCGCCAGCAGACCTTACAGGGGGCAGGGGTGGGAAGTTGAGCGCTACACCTTC. Its translation is CASRPYRGQGWEVERYTF. This chain connects TRBV5-1 to TRBJ1-2; 9 nucleotides match TRBD1. In germline, CDR1 is SGHRS, CDR2 YFSETQ. The trim removed 5 bases at V and 9 bases at J, leaving 23 bases unmatched. This CDR3 comprises 18 residues.

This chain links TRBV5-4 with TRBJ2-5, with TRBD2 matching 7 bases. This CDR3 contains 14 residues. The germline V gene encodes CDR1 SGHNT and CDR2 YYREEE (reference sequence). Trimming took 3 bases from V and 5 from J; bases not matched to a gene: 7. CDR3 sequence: CASSWLGGEETQYF. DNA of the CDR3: TGTGCCAGCAGCTGGTTGGGGGGGGAGGAGACCCAGTACTTC.

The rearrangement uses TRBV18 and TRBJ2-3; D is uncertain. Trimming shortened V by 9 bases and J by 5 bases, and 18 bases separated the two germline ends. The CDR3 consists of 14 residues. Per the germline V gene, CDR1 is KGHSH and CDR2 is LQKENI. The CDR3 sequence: CASSPFRSEDTQYF. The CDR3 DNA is TGTGCCAGTTCCCCCTTTAGGAGCGAAGATACGCAGTATTTT.

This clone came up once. The CDR3 sequence is CASSLGSQWPYNEQFF. Here the CDR3 DNA reads TGTGCCAGCAGCTTAGGCAGTCAGTGGCCTTACAATGAGCAGTTCTTC. The V gene is TRBV7-9, the J gene TRBJ2-1; D remains unclear. Germline V lookup: CDR1 SEHNR, CDR2 FQNEAQ (reference sequence). The V end lost 1 base, the J end lost 4 bases, and 14 bases lay between the germline ends. The CDR3 is 16 amino acids.

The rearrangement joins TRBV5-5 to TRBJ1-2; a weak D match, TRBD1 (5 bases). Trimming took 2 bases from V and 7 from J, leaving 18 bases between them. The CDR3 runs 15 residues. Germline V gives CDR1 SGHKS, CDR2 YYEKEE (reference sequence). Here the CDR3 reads CASSLSGRDSAGYTF. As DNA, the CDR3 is TGTGCCAGCAGCTTATCCGGCAGGGATTCCGCTGGCTACACCTTC. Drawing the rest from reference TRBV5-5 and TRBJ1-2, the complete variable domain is DAGVTQSPTHLIKTRGQQVTLRCSPISGHKSVSWYQQVLGQGPQFIFQYYEKEERGRGNFPDRFSARQFPNYSSELNVNALLLGDSALYLCASSLSGRDSAGYTFGSGTRLTVV.

The CDR3 DNA sequence: TGTGCCAGCAGCTTAGTCGGGGCCGGGACTAGCGGGGGCTGGGGGACAGATACGCAGTATTTT. Residues: CASSLVGAGTSGGWGTDTQYF. This sequence joins TRBV7-7 and TRBJ2-3; TRBD2 agrees at 14 bases. V was pared by 1 base and J by 3 bases, with 15 bases of the junction left unmatched. This CDR3 has 21 amino acids. Germline assignment: CDR1 SSHAT and CDR2 FNYEAQ (reference sequence).

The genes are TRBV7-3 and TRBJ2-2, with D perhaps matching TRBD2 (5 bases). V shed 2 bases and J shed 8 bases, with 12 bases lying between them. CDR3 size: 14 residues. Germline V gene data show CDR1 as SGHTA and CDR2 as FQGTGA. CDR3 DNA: TGTGCCAGCAGCTTAGGCAGAGCGGCTGGGGAGCTGTTTTTT. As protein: CASSLGRAAGELFF.

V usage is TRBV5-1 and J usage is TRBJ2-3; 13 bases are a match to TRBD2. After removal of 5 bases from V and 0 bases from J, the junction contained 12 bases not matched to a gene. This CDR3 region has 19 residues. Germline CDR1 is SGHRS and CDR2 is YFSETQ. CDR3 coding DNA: TGCGCCAGCAGTTACCCCGGAGGACTAGCGGGGGAGAGCACAGATACGCAGTATTTT. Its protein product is CASSYPGGLAGESTDTQYF.

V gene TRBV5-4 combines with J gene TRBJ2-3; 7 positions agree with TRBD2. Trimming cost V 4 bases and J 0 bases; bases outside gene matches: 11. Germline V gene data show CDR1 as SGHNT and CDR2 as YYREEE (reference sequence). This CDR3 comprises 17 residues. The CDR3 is CASSRLTSDPSTDTQYF. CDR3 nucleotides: TGTGCCAGCAGCCGATTAACTAGCGATCCTAGCACAGATACGCAGTATTTT.

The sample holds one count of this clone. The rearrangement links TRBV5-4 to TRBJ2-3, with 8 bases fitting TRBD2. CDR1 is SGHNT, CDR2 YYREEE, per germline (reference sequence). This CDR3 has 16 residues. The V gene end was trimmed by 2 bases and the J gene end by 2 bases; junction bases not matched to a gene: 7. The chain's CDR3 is CASSLFSGAPTDTQYF. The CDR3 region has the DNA TGTGCCAGCAGCTTATTTAGCGGGGCCCCCACAGATACGCAGTATTTT.

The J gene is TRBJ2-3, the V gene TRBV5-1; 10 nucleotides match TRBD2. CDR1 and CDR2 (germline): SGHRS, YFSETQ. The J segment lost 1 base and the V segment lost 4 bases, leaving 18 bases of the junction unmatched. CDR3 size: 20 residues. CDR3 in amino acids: CASSPWRSGGSPRGTDTQYF. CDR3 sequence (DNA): TGCGCCAGCAGCCCCTGGCGTAGCGGGGGGTCACCACGCGGCACAGATACGCAGTATTTT.

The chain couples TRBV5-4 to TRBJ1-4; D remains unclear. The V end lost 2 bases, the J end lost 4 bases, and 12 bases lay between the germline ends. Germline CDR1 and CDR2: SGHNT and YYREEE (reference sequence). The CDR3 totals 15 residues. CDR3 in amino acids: CASSLKTSGNEKLFF. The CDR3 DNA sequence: TGTGCCAGCAGCTTAAAAACTAGCGGTAATGAAAAACTGTTTTTT. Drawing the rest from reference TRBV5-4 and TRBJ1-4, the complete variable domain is ETGVTQSPTHLIKTRGQQVTLRCSSQSGHNTVSWYQQALGQGPQFIFQYYREEENGRGNFPPRFSGLQFPNYSSELNVNALELDDSALYLCASSLKTSGNEKLFFGSGTQLSVL.

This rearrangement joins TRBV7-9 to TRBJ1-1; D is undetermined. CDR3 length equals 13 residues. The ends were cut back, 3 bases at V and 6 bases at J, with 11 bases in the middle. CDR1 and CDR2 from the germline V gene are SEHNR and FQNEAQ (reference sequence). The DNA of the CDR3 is TGTGCCAGCAGCTTTGGAGTATTCTCTGAAGCTTTCTTT. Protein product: CASSFGVFSEAFF.

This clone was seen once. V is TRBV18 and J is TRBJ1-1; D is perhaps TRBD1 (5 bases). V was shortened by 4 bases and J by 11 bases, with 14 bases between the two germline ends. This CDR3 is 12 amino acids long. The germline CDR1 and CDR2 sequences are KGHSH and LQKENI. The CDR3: CASSQTAPGAFF. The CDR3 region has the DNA TGTGCCAGCTCACAAACCGCCCCAGGGGCTTTCTTT.

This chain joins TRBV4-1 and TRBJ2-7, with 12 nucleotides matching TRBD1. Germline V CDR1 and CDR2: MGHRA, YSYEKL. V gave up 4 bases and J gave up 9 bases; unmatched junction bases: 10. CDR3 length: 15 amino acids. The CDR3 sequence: CASSPGDRGHLGQYF. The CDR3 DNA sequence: TGCGCCAGCAGCCCCGGGGACAGGGGGCATTTGGGGCAGTACTTC.

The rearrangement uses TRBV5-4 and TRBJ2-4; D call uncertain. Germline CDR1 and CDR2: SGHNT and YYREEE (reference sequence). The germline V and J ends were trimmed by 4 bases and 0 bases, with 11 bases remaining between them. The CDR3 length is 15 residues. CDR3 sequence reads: CASSDPEVAKNIQYF. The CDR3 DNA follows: TGTGCCAGCAGCGACCCAGAGGTAGCCAAAAACATTCAGTACTTC. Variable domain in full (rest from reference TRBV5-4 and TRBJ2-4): ETGVTQSPTHLIKTRGQQVTLRCSSQSGHNTVSWYQQALGQGPQFIFQYYREEENGRGNFPPRFSGLQFPNYSSELNVNALELDDSALYLCASSDPEVAKNIQYFGAGTRLSVL.

The CDR3 sequence is CASSATGAQTQYF. The CDR3 DNA sequence: TGTGCCAGCAGCGCGACAGGGGCGCAGACCCAGTACTTC. V is TRBV11-2 and J is TRBJ2-5; TRBD1 matches at 8 bases. Trimming removed 5 bases from V and 6 bases from J; junction bases left unmatched: 5. This CDR3 comprises 13 residues. The V gene's germline CDR1 is SGHAT and CDR2 FQNNGV.

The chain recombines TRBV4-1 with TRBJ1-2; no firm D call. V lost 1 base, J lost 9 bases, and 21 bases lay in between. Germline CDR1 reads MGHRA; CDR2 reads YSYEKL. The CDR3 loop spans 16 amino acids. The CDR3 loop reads CASSQAQAGLTRSYTF. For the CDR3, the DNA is TGCGCCAGCAGCCAAGCTCAGGCAGGCTTGACTAGGAGCTACACCTTC.

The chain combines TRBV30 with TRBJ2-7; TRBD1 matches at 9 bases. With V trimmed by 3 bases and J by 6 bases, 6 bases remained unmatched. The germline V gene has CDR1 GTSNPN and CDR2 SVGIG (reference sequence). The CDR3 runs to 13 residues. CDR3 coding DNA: TGTGCCTGGAGAATACAGGGGGCTGTCGAGCAGTACTTC. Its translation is CAWRIQGAVEQYF.

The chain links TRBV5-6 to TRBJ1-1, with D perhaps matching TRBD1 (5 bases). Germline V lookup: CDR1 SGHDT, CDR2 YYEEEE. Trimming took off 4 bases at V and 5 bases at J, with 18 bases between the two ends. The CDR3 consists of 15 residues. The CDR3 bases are TGTGCCAGCAGCCCTAGGGTAATTGGGGGGACTGAAGCTTTCTTT. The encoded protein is CASSPRVIGGTEAFF.

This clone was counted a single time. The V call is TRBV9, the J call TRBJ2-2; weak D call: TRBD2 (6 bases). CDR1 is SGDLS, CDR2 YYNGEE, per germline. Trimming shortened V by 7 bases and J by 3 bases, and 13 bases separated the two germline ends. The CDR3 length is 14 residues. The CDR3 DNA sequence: TGTGCCAGCGAGGGAGGCTTGGACACCGGGGAGCTGTTTTTT. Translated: CASEGGLDTGELFF.

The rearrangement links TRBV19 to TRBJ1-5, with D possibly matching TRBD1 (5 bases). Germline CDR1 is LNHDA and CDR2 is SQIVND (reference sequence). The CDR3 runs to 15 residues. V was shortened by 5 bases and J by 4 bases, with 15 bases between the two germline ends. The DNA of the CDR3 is TGTGCCAGTAGTGCCGATCAGGGTGGAAATCAGCCCCAGCATTTT. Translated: CASSADQGGNQPQHF.

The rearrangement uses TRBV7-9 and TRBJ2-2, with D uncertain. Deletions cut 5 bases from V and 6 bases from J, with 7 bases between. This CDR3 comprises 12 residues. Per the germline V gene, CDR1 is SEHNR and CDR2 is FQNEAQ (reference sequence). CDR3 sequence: CASSPGSGELFF. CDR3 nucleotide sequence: TGTGCCAGCAGCCCCGGGTCCGGGGAGCTGTTTTTT.

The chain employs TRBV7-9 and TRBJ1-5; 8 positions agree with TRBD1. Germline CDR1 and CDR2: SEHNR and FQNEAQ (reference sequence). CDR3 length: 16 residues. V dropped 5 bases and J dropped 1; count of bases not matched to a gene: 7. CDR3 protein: CASSVGTGGSNQPQHF. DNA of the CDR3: TGTGCCAGCAGCGTAGGGACAGGCGGCAGCAATCAGCCCCAGCATTTT.

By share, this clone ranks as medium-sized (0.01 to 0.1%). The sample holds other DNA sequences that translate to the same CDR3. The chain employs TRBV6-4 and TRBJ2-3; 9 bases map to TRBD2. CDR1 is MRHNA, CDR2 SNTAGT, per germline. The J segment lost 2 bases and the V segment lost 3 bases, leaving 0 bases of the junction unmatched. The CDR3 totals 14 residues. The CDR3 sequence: CASSEGLATDTQYF. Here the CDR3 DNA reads TGTGCCAGCAGTGAGGGACTAGCCACAGATACGCAGTATTTT.